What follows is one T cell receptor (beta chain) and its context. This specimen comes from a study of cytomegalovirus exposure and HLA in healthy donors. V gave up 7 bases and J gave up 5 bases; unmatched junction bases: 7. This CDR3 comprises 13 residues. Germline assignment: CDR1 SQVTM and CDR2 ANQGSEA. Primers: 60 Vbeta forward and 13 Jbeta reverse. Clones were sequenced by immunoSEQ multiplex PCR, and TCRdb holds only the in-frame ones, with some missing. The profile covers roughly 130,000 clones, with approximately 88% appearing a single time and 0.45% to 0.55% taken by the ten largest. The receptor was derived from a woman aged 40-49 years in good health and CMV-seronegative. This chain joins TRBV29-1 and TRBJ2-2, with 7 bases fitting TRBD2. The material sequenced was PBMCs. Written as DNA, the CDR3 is TGCAGCGCCGGGCGTAGCGGGACCGGGGAGCTGTTTTTT. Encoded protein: CSAGRSGTGELFF.